Below, one T cell receptor (beta chain) is given with its context. The antigen is undetermined. It was with 60 Vbeta and 13 Jbeta primers that the PCR ran. The repertoire was sequenced with immunoSEQ multiplex PCR; TCRdb's copy has only in-frame clones and lacks some. The repertoire holds around 180,000 clones, with around 68% as singletons. CDR1 LNHDA and CDR2 SQIVND come from the germline V gene (reference sequence). The CDR3 is 15 amino acids. V shed 2 bases and J 2 bases; nucleotides not matched to a gene: 4. This specimen belongs to a study of cytomegalovirus exposure and HLA in healthy donors. The wider study: About 80 million unique TCRs from HLA-typed donors were held in an early data release.

Notes on the study in general: According to an earlier analysis, most TCR beta V segments yielded productive rearrangements about 90% or about 30% of the time. Analyzed later, most CMV-associated TCR beta chains appeared HLA-restricted. Analysis was carried out at a later point, and it linked a missense DCLRE1C variant to TCR beta V- and J-gene trimming.

The origin of this receptor is a girl aged 10-17 years in good health and CMV-seronegative. The sequenced material came from PBMCs. The rearrangement joins TRBV19 to TRBJ2-7, with 9 bases that match TRBD1. CDR3 bases: TGTGCCAGTAGTATAACCGGGACAGGGCCCTACGAGCAGTACTTC. This translates into CASSITGTGPYEQYF.